The source of this TCR beta chain is a study of control samples from healthy donors and cancer patients. TCRdb's table, derived via immunoSEQ multiplex PCR, lists solely in-frame clones and lacks some. The sample includes tens of thousands of clones, around 84% of them seen just once. The V gene's germline CDR1 is SGHRS and CDR2 YFSETQ. CDR3 length: 13 amino acids. V lost 4 bases and J lost 5, with 13 bases in between. The gene calls are TRBV5-1 and TRBJ2-7; unclear D gene. This clonotype originated in a man aged 55 to 69 with colorectal cancer. The specimen was PBMCs. The CDR3: CASSVLGLDEQYF. The CDR3 DNA reads as TGCGCCAGCAGCGTGTTAGGGCTTGACGAGCAGTACTTC.